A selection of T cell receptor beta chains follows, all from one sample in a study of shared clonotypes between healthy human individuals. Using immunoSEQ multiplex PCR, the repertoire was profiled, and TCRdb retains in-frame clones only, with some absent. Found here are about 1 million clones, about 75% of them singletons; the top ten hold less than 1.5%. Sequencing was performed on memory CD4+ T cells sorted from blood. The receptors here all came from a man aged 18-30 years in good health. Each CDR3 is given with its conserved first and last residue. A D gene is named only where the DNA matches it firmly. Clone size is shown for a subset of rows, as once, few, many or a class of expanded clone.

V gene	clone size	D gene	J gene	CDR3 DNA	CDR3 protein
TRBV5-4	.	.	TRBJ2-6	TGTGCCAGCAGCTTAATAGGCTCTGGGGCCAACGTCCTGACTTTC	CASSLIGSGANVLTF
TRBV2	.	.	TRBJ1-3	TGTGCCAGCAGTGGGCAGGGCTCTGGAAACACCATATATTTT	CASSGQGSGNTIYF
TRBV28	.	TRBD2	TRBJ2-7	TGTGCCAGCAGTCCCCAATATGCGGGGGGGAACTACGAGCAGTACTTC	CASSPQYAGGNYEQYF
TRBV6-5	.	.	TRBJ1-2	TGTGCCAGCAGTCTCGACTCTTATGGCTACACCTTC	CASSLDSYGYTF
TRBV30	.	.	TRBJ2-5	TGTGCCTGGAGTGTCGGAGGGACCGGCCAGTACTTC	CAWSVGGTGQYF
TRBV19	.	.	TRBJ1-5	TGTGCCAGTAGTACCCACGGTGGCAGCAATCAGCCCCAGCATTTT	CASSTHGGSNQPQHF
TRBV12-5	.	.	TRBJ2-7	TGTGCTAGTGGTAGGGACGGGGCCTACGAGCAGTACTTC	CASGRDGAYEQYF
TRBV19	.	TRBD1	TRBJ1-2	TGTGCCAGTAGTAGCCAGGGGGCCGGCTATGGCTACACCTTC	CASSSQGAGYGYTF
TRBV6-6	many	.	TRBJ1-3	TGTGCCAGCAACCCACCGGGCTCCCGTGGAAACACCATATATTTT	CASNPPGSRGNTIYF
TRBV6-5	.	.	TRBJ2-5	TGTGCCAGCAGTTCGTATAGCGGTGGGAGCCAAGAGACCCAGTACTTC	CASSSYSGGSQETQYF
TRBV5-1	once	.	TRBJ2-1	TGCGCCAGCAGCTTGGAGGGACTGTACAATGAGCAGTTCTTC	CASSLEGLYNEQFF
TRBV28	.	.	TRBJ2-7	TGTGCCAGCAGTTCCTCAAACTACGAGCAGTACTTC	CASSSSNYEQYF
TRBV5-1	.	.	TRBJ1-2	TGCGCCAGCAGCTTTTCGCAGGGAAACTATGGCTACACCTTC	CASSFSQGNYGYTF
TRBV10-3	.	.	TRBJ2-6	TGTGCCATCAGTGGAGGAGGCTCCTCTGGGGCCAACGTCCTGACTTTC	CAISGGGSSGANVLTF
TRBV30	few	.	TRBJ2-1	TGTGCCTGGAGTGCCATCGATCGGGGTTCGTACAATGAGCAGTTCTTC	CAWSAIDRGSYNEQFF
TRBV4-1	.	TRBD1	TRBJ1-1	TGCGCCAGCAGCTCAGGGGGTTGGGGGCGGGTGGCTTTCTTT	CASSSGGWGRVAFF
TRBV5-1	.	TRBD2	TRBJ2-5	TGCGCCAGCAGCTCTGGCGGGGGGGGCCAAGAGACCCAGTACTTC	CASSSGGGGQETQYF
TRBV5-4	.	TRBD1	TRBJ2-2	TGTGCCAGCAGCTTGGCTAGGACAGGAACCGGGGAGCTGCTTTTT	CASSLARTGTGELLF
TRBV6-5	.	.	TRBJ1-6	TGTGCCAGCAGTTTGGGGAACTCCTATAATTCACCCCTCCACTTT	CASSLGNSYNSPLHF
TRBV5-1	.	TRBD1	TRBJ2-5	TGCGCCAGCAGCCCCGAGGGGGACAGGGGATATGACTTC	CASSPEGDRGYDF
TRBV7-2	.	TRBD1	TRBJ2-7	TGTGCCAGCAGCTCCCAGACAGGGAGCTCCTACGAGCAGTACTTC	CASSSQTGSSYEQYF
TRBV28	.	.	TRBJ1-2	TGTGCCAGCAACCCCCCGGACAGTTATTTTAACTATGGCTACACCTTC	CASNPPDSYFNYGYTF
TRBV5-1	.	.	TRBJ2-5	TGCGCCAGCAGCAGTAATGGAGAGACCCAGTACTTC	CASSSNGETQYF
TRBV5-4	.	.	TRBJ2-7	TGTGCCGATAGCCGACAGCCAACATCCGAGCAGTACTTC	CADSRQPTSEQYF
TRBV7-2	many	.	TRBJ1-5	TGTGCCAGCAGCTTATTGACAGGTAGCAATCAGCCCCAGCATTTT	CASSLLTGSNQPQHF
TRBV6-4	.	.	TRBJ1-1	TGTGCCAGCAGCGCCGCAGGGTGGGGTACTGAAGCTTTCTTT	CASSAAGWGTEAFF
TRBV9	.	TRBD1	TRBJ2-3	TGTGCCAGCAGCGAACAGGGGGCCACAGATACGCAGTATTTT	CASSEQGATDTQYF
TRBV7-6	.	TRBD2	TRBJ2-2	TGTGCCAGCAGCTTAGCGCTCCTGACTAGCGCGTTCGCCGGGGAGCTGTTTTTT	CASSLALLTSAFAGELFF
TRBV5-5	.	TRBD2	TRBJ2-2	TGTGCCAGCAGCTTACTAGCGGGGACCAACACCGGGGAGCTGTTTTTT	CASSLLAGTNTGELFF
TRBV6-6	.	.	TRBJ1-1	TGTGCCAGCAGTGGACCCCCTGAAGCTTTCTTT	CASSGPPEAFF
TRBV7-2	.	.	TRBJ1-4	TGTGCCAGCAGCGCCGACGGGAGGAAGGGTGAAAAACTGTTTTTT	CASSADGRKGEKLFF
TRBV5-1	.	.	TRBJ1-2	TGCGCCAGCCAGGACTGGACTGGCTATGGCTACACCTTC	CASQDWTGYGYTF
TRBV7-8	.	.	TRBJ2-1	TGTGCCAGCAGCTTAGCGCAGCGGGCCCCCCCTGAGCAGTTCTTC	CASSLAQRAPPEQFF
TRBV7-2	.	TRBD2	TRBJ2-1	TGTGCCAGCAGCTTAGATGCGACTAGCCTCTACAATGAGCAGTTCTTC	CASSLDATSLYNEQFF
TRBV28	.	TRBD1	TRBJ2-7	TGTGCCAGCAGTCTCGGACAGGGATCACGGGAGCAGTACTTC	CASSLGQGSREQYF
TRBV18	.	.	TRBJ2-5	TGTGCCAGCTCACCATTTGGACAGAAAGAGACCCAGTACTTC	CASSPFGQKETQYF
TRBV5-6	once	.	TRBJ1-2	TGTGCCAGCAGCTTGAGGGTTAGCGGGGAGAATTTGGAGGGCTACACCTTC	CASSLRVSGENLEGYTF
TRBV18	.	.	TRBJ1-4	TGTGCCAGCTCACCACTGGGTCCCTCAACTAATGAAAAACTGTTTTTT	CASSPLGPSTNEKLFF
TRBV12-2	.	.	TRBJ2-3	TGTGCAAGTCGCCCCGGACCCCGGACTCCCCACACAGATACGCAGTATTTT	CASRPGPRTPHTDTQYF
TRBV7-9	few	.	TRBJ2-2	TGTGCCAGCAGCTTATTGGGGAACCCCGGGGAGCTGTTTTTT	CASSLLGNPGELFF
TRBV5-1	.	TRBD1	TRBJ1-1	TGCGCCAGCAGCTCCCGGGACAGGGGAGACACTGAAGCTTTCTTT	CASSSRDRGDTEAFF
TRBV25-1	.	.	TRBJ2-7	TGTGCCAGCAAGAGATACGAGCAGTACTTC	CASKRYEQYF
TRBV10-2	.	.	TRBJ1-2	TGCGCCAGCAACTTAGGGGGGAACTATGGCTACACCTTC	CASNLGGNYGYTF
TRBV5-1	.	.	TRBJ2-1	TGCGCCAGCAAGGCAACTTTAGGGTACAATGAGCAGTTCTTC	CASKATLGYNEQFF
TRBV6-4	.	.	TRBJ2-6	TGTGCCAGCAGTGAACAGGCGTCTGGGGCCAACGTCCTGACTTTC	CASSEQASGANVLTF
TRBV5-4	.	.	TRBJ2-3	TGTGCCAGCAGCTCGGCGACCGCGGCAGATACGCAGTATTTT	CASSSATAADTQYF
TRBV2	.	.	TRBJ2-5	TGTGCCAGCACCCGGGACTTACGAGAGACCCAGTACTTC	CASTRDLRETQYF
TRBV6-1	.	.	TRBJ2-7	TGTGCCAGCAGTGAAGGCGAGCAGTACTTC	CASSEGEQYF
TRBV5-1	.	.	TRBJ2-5	TGCGCCAGCAGCTCCCCAGGTTTGCCACAAGAGACCCAGTACTTC	CASSSPGLPQETQYF
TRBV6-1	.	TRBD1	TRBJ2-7	TGTGCCAGCAGTGAACCGGGGGGGACAGGGGCTATACCCTACGAGCAGTACTTC	CASSEPGGTGAIPYEQYF
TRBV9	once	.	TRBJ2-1	TGTGCCAGCAGCGGAGGGGCCTCTGGGTCCTACAATGAGCAGTTCTTC	CASSGGASGSYNEQFF
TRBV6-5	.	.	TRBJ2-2	TGTGCCAGCAGTTACGTACAGACGAACACCGGGGAGCTGTTTTTT	CASSYVQTNTGELFF
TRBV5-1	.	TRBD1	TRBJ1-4	TGCGCCAGCAGCTCACGTCCCGGGACAGCTGAAAAACTGTTTTTT	CASSSRPGTAEKLFF
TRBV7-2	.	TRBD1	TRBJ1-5	TGTGCCAGCAGCTTACACAGGGGGCTTAGCAATCAGCCCCAGCATTTT	CASSLHRGLSNQPQHF
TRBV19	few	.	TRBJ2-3	TGTGCCAGTAGTATGGGGACCGCCGTCGGATCCGATACGCAGTATTTT	CASSMGTAVGSDTQYF